This record covers a single T cell receptor (beta chain). From germline, CDR1 is KGHSH and CDR2 LQKENI. Trimming took 4 bases from V and 3 from J, leaving 10 bases between them. The CDR3 contains 13 residues. The data are from a study of blood T cell repertoires in COVID-19. Assay: immunoSEQ multiplex PCR; the TCRdb copy retains only in-frame clones and omits some. The sample lists 250,000 to 300,000 clones, 90% to 95% occurring once. The material sequenced was PBMCs or T cells enriched from blood (not recorded which). The sequence was obtained from a human donor in a cohort exposed to, infected with or recovered from COVID-19 (not recorded which). The donor label of this sample is uncertain. The V and J genes are TRBV18 and TRBJ2-7; a possible D gene is TRBD1 (5 bases). CDR3 sequence: CASSLQGIYEQYF. The CDR3 DNA reads TGTGCCAGCTCACTGCAGGGAATCTACGAGCAGTACTTC. The whole variable domain, filled in from reference TRBV18 and TRBJ2-7, reads NAGVMQNPRHLVRRRGQEARLRCSPMKGHSHVYWYRQLPEEGLKFMVYLQKENIIDESGMPKERFSAEFPKEGPSILRIQQVVRGDSAAYFCASSLQGIYEQYFGPGTRLTVT.